The subject of this entry is one T cell receptor beta chain. The data were obtained in a study of blood T cell repertoires in COVID-19. Looking at the study overall: Nucleic acid was either cDNA or gDNA, and it came from T cells, B-cell-depleted T cells, or PBMCs.

Data came from immunoSEQ multiplex PCR; TCRdb stores just in-frame clones and leaves some out. The table lists about 26,000 clones, 83% of them singletons. Trimming took 4 bases from V and 5 from J; bases not matched to a gene: 10. The CDR3 has 17 amino acids. Germline-derived CDR1 and CDR2 are MGHRA and YSYEKL. This sequence was found in a human donor in a cohort sampled during active COVID-19. The chain couples TRBV4-1 to TRBJ2-1, with 11 positions matching TRBD2. Sequencing was carried out using peripheral blood. The CDR3 DNA reads as TGCGCCAGCAGCCGCTATTCGGGACTAGCGGAAGACAATGAGCAGTTCTTC. Translated: CASSRYSGLAEDNEQFF.